This T cell receptor beta chain emerged from a study of beta chain features in type 1 diabetes. Only a few counts were recorded for this clone. The antigen remains undetermined. On average, the one heparinised blood draw given by each donor was approximately 100 mL. Investigators reverse transcribed all isolated RNA, so they sequenced expressed TCRB transcripts. Data came from immunoSEQ multiplex PCR; TCRdb stores just in-frame clones and leaves some out. The repertoire holds about 620,000 clones, with 15% as singletons. Whole-study findings and limits: Sampled from patients, naive, central memory and Treg TCRB repertoires appeared more similar than those sampled from healthy donors. When Type 1 diabetes patients were examined, their TCRB CDR3s proved moderately but significantly shorter in all four CD4+ subsets. Insertion counts at VDJ junctions were lower in type 1 diabetes patients, who also showed more deletions there.

The source of this sequence is a man aged 18 to 29 in good health. Sequenced sample: naive CD4+ T cells from blood.

CDR3 sequence: CATRQGSRYGYTF. The DNA of the CDR3 is TGTGCCACCAGACAGGGATCACGCTATGGCTACACCTTC. The gene calls are TRBV15 and TRBJ1-2, with a weak D call TRBD1 (6 bases). V lost 6 bases, J lost 4 bases, and 12 bases lay in between. Germline CDR1 and CDR2: LNHNV and YYDKDF (reference sequence). This CDR3 region has 13 residues.